One and the same sample provided the 11 T cell receptor beta chains below, sequenced in a study of T cell responses to AZD1222 COVID-19 vaccine. Assay used: immunoSEQ multiplex PCR; TCRdb lists only in-frame clones, some missing. The profile shows more than 95,000 clones, about 88% of them singletons. The sequences come from peripheral blood, collected 28 days after the second AZD1222 dose. These receptors were obtained from an adult who received the AZD1222 COVID-19 vaccine.

This clone was seen a few times. The rearrangement uses TRBV6-2 or TRBV6-3 and TRBJ1-2; tentatively, D is TRBD1 (6 bases). Germline V lookup: CDR1 MNHEY, CDR2 SVGEGT. Trimming took off 5 bases at V and 4 bases at J, with 11 bases between the two ends. The length of the CDR3 is 13 residues. CDR3 region: CASSPDSPYGYTF. The CDR3, as DNA: TGTGCCAGCAGTCCGGACAGCCCCTATGGCTACACCTTC.

The genes are TRBV2 and TRBJ1-2; 7 bases agree with TRBD1. V was clipped by 3 bases and J by 7 bases; unmatched bases: 8. The length of the CDR3 is 14 residues. CDR1 is SNHLY and CDR2 is FYNNEI in the germline V gene. The CDR3 reads CASSEGQSFFGYTF. CDR3 nucleotides: TGTGCCAGCAGTGAGGGACAGTCCTTTTTTGGCTACACCTTC.

This chain links TRBV19 with TRBJ1-2, with 7 bases fitting TRBD1. Germline assignment: CDR1 LNHDA and CDR2 SQIVND (reference sequence). The CDR3 contains 13 residues. After removal of 6 bases from V and 3 bases from J, the junction contained 4 bases not matched to a gene. The CDR3 is CASRPGQHYGYTF. In DNA, the CDR3 is TGTGCCAGTAGACCGGGACAGCACTATGGCTACACCTTC. Combining the CDR3 with reference TRBV19 and TRBJ1-2 gives the whole variable domain DGGITQSPKYLFRKEGQNVTLSCEQNLNHDAMYWYRQDPGQGLRLIYYSQIVNDFQKGDIAEGYSVSREKKESFPLTVTSAQKNPTAFYLCASRPGQHYGYTFGSGTRLTVV.

The rearrangement joins TRBV28 to TRBJ1-6; D gene ambiguous. This CDR3 has 14 residues. With 7 bases removed from V and 5 bases from J, the gap between germline ends came to 12 bases. Germline V lookup: CDR1 MDHEN, CDR2 SYDVKM. In nucleotides, the CDR3 is TGTGCCAGCAATACGGGATCGAATAATTCACCCCTCCACTTT. Amino acids: CASNTGSNNSPLHF.

This clone was found once. The chain has TRBV24-1 and TRBJ2-1, with 10 bases that match TRBD1. V was clipped by 6 bases and J by 4 bases; unmatched bases: 11. CDR1 is KGHDR, CDR2 SFDVKD, per germline. The CDR3 runs 17 residues. This chain's CDR3 is CATSPQFRDRGYNEQFF. The CDR3 DNA follows: TGTGCCACCAGTCCACAATTCCGGGACAGGGGATACAATGAGCAGTTCTTC.

Worth noting for this clone: The junction differs from germline at one of its ends, possibly a read error. Additional DNA sequences in this sample encode the identical CDR3. V gene TRBV28 combines with J gene TRBJ1-2; 9 bases line up with TRBD1. CDR1 and CDR2 (germline): MDHEN, SYDVKM. This CDR3 is built from 16 residues. CDR3 loop: CASRTTSSGTGNGYTF. DNA for the CDR3: TGTGCTAGCAGAACGACCTCATCCGGGACAGGGAATGGCTACACCTTC.

The gene calls are TRBV6-5 and TRBJ2-7; 8 nucleotides align to TRBD1. V shed 11 bases and J 1 base; nucleotides not matched to a gene: 4. The CDR3 contains 12 residues. Germline CDR1 is MNHEY and CDR2 is SVGAGI. DNA of the CDR3: TGTGCCCGGCGGGACAGGTCCTACGAGCAGTACTTC. Translated: CARRDRSYEQYF.

The V gene is TRBV6-2 or TRBV6-3, the J gene TRBJ2-3; a weak D match, TRBD2 (6 bases). Trimming removed 4 bases at V and 4 bases at J, with 15 bases between. The germline CDR1 and CDR2 sequences are MNHEY and SVGEGT. The CDR3 covers 15 residues. This CDR3 is CASSFGAGLSDTQYF. DNA of the CDR3: TGTGCCAGCAGTTTTGGGGCGGGGTTGTCAGATACGCAGTATTTT.

V and J are TRBV28 and TRBJ1-5, with D possibly TRBD1 on 6 matching bases. Per the germline V gene, CDR1 is MDHEN and CDR2 is SYDVKM. V was clipped by 4 bases and J by 2 bases, with 15 bases between them. The CDR3 sequence is 16 residues long. CDR3 protein: CASSSSARQGNQPQHF. The CDR3 DNA sequence: TGTGCCAGCAGTTCAAGCGCTCGACAGGGCAATCAGCCCCAGCATTTT.

This rearrangement joins TRBV3-1 (or the pseudogene TRBV3-2) to TRBJ1-2, with a tentative D call TRBD1 (6 bases). Trimming removed 7 bases from V and 6 bases from J, with 15 bases in between. The V gene's germline CDR1 is LGHDT and CDR2 YNNKEL (reference sequence). The CDR3 covers 13 residues. CDR3 in DNA: TGTGCCAGCAAAAGGCAGGGGCGTAATGGCTACACCTTC. This translates into CASKRQGRNGYTF.

This rearrangement joins TRBV24-1 to TRBJ2-2; D is perhaps TRBD2 (6 bases). The germline V and J ends were trimmed by 9 bases and 3 bases, with 16 bases remaining between them. CDR1 KGHDR and CDR2 SFDVKD come from the germline V gene. There are 15 residues in the CDR3. This chain's CDR3 is CATYGRGRDTGELFF. The CDR3 DNA follows: TGTGCCACCTATGGGCGGGGTCGTGACACCGGGGAGCTGTTTTTT.